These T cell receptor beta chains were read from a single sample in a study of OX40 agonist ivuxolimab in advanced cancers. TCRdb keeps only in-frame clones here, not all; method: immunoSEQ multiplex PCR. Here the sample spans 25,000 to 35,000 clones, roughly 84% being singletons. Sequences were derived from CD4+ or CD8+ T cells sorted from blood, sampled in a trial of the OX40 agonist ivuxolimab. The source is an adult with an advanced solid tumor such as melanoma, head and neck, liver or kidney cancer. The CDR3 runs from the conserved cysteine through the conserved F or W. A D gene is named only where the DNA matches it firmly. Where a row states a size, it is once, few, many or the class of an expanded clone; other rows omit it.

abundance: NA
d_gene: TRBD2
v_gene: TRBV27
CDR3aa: CASSLGLALTYEQYF

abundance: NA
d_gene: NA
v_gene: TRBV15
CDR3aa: CATSRGVGRNTEAFF

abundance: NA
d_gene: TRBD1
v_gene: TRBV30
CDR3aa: CAWTRTGGENQPQHF

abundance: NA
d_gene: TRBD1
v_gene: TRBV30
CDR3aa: CASRDRAYEQYF

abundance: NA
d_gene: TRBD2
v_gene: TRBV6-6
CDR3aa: CASSYSSGSINEQFF

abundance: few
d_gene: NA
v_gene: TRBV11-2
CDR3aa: CASGTTGGAFF

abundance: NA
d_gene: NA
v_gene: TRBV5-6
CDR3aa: CASSPGHLYGYTF

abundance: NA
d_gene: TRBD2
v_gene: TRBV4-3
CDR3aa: CASSQATSGYNEQFF

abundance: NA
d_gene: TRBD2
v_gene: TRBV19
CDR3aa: CASGTSGYEQYF

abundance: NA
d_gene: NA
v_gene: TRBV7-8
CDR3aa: CASSLENVRTEAFF

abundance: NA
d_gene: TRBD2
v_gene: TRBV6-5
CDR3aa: CVSGSSGGTGELFF

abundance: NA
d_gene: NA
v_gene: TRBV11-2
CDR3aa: CASDTVLDNYEQYF

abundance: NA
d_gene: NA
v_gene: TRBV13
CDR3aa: CASSQDRTSGNTIYF

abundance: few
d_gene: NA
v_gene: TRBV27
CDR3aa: CASSLSPTYNEQFF

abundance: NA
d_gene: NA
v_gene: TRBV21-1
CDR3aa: CASSNQGAPTYEQYF

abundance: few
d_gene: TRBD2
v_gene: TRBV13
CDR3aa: CASSPMGLAARTDTQYF

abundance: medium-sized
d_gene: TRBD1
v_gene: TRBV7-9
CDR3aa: CASSSPGGTGGSYEQYF

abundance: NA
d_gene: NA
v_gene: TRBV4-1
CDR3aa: CASSQMDSSYEQYF

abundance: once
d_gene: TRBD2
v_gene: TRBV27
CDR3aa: CASSPWDWRGGPSDTQYF

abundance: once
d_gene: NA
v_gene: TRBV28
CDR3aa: CASSLLGSYGYTF

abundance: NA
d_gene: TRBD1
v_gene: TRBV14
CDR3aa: CASARGGQMNTEAFF

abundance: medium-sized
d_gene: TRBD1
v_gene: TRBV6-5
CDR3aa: CASGLSGQIYGYTF

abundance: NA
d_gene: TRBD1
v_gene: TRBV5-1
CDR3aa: CASSLEGQGSSEQYF

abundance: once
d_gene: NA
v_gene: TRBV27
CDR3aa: CASSLARGNTEAFF

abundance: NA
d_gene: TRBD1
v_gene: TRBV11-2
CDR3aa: CASSFGSGGGEQYF

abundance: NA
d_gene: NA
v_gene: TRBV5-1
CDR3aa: CASSLASGVSYNEQFF

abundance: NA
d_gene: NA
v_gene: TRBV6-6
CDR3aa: CASSYSSITSYEQYF

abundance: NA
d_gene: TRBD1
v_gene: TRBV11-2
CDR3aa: CASSLTGDFGNTIYF